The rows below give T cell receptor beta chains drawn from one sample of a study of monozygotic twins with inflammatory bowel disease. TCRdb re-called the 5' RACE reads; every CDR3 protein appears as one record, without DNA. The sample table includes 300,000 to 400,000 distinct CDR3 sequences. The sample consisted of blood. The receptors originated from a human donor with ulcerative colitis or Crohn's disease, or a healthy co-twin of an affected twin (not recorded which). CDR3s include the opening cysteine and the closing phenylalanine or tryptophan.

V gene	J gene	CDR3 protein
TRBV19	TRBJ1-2	CASSIGGPARDF
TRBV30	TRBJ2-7	CAWSGLASLEFYEQYF
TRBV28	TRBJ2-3	CASRTGGMTDTQYF
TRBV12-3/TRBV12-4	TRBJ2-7	CASNSWGTDLSYEQYF
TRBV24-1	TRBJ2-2	CATRPRQGEIAGELFF
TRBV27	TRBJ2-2	CASSWGLDDTGELFF
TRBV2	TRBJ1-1	CASRGQRMNTEAFF
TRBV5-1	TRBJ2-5	CASSLIIGETQYF
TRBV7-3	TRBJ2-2	CASSLGWGQGASNTGELFF
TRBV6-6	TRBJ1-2	CASSYGRTNYGYTF
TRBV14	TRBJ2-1	CASSHVRNEQFF
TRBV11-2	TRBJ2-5	CASSHRDRVQETQYF
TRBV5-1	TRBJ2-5	CASSLRGQEETQYF
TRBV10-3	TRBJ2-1	CANGDGTYNEQFF
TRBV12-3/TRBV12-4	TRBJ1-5	CASSPRTGAGNQPQHF
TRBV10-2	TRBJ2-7	CASSEDGGASYEQYF
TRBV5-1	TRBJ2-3	CASSSSGTSGDTQYF
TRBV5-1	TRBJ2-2	CASSADRANTGELFF
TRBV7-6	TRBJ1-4	CASSSAGGLTNEKLFF
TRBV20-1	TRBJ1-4	CSARAGQGQPYEKLFF
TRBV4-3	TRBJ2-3	CASSQDTSTDTQYF
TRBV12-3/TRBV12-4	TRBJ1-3	CASTRPGRGNTIYF